This is a list of T cell receptor beta chains from one sample in a study of OX40 agonist ivuxolimab in advanced cancers. The protocol was immunoSEQ multiplex PCR, while the TCRdb copy is restricted to in-frame clones and leaves out a portion. The sample carries tens of thousands of clones, about 85% recorded once. The source was CD4+ or CD8+ T cells sorted from blood, collected in a trial of the OX40 agonist ivuxolimab. All receptors derive from an adult with an advanced solid tumor such as melanoma, head and neck, liver or kidney cancer. Both conserved end residues are part of each CDR3.

V	J	CDR3
TRBV7-2	TRBJ2-3	CASSLGRDRRSDTQYF
TRBV18	TRBJ1-1	CASSPIENTEAFF
TRBV28	TRBJ2-1	CASSLFGASGGGEQFF
TRBV21-1	TRBJ2-7	CASSKGSSTEIYEQYF
TRBV5-1	TRBJ2-3	CASSRDSATDTQYF
TRBV4-3	TRBJ1-6	CASSDGGGPPLHF
TRBV6-5	TRBJ1-1	CASSSGLSTEAFF
TRBV9	TRBJ1-4	CASSETGGVWEKLFF
TRBV9	TRBJ2-1	CASSASPASQGDEQFF
TRBV30	TRBJ2-7	CAYRDRVKYEQYF
TRBV5-1	TRBJ2-7	CASSKTGEGPSYEQYF
TRBV5-1	TRBJ2-1	CASSSTRSYNEQFF
TRBV10-3	TRBJ2-3	CAISETGGDTQYF
TRBV11-3	TRBJ2-2	CASSLGLQGLTGELFF
TRBV15	TRBJ1-1	CATRGALGDAFF
TRBV7-9	TRBJ1-6	CASSLGGLGSPLHF
TRBV4-1	TRBJ2-3	CASSQLLRSRVSTDTQYF
TRBV7-3	TRBJ2-1	CASTTGTSNEQFF
TRBV7-8	TRBJ2-3	CASIWRGSGGSGTQYF
TRBV9	TRBJ2-3	CARIDSENADTQYF
TRBV5-5	TRBJ2-1	CASSLEGDINEQFF
TRBV15	TRBJ2-2	CATSPGGTGAGELFF
TRBV11-2	TRBJ2-1	CASSPTSGSKNEQFF
TRBV2	TRBJ2-7	CASSGGQGRNEQYF
TRBV20-1	TRBJ1-1	CSARDQIKAFF
TRBV7-2	TRBJ2-3	CASASLSTDTQYF
TRBV27	TRBJ2-1	CASSLPASSYNEQFF
TRBV5-5	TRBJ2-7	CASSLRGQGSYEQYF
TRBV23-1	TRBJ1-2	CASSPPRTDNLNYGYTF
TRBV25-1	TRBJ2-2	CASSDLGTLKHRGAVF
TRBV6-5	TRBJ2-5	CASSSDRGQETQYF
TRBV5-5	TRBJ2-3	CASSLTRRTTSTDTQYF
TRBV4-3	TRBJ1-6	CASSQGQGIVSPLHF
TRBV15	TRBJ2-5	CATSSPQGAARETQYF
TRBV27	TRBJ1-5	CASSFSEGQPQHF
TRBV4-3	TRBJ1-5	CASSQVGVGQPQHF
TRBV7-8	TRBJ2-3	CASSLGLAGTDTQYF
TRBV19	TRBJ2-5	CASSIGRGEGETQYF
TRBV9	TRBJ2-3	CASSPGTEEPDTQYF